This T cell receptor (beta chain) was observed in a study of blood T cell repertoires in COVID-19. The overall study: The United States, Italy and Spain provided the acute and convalescent COVID-19 samples. The cDNA or gDNA used as material had been derived from T cells, B-cell-depleted T cells, or PBMCs.

The protocol was immunoSEQ multiplex PCR, while the TCRdb copy is restricted to in-frame clones and leaves out a portion. The sample has 35,000 to 50,000 clones; 80% to 90% are singletons. Germline CDR1 reads LGHDT; CDR2 reads YNNKEL (reference sequence). The CDR3 covers 15 residues. V was cut by 0 bases and J by 1 base, with 9 bases left in between. This receptor was identified in a man aged 55 to 70 in a cohort sampled during active COVID-19. The sample consisted of peripheral blood. This chain connects TRBV3-1 (or the pseudogene TRBV3-2) to TRBJ1-1; D is uncertain. The CDR3 DNA reads as TGTGCCAGCAGCCAAGAATCAACCGGGAACACTGAAGCTTTCTTT. Amino acid sequence: CASSQESTGNTEAFF.